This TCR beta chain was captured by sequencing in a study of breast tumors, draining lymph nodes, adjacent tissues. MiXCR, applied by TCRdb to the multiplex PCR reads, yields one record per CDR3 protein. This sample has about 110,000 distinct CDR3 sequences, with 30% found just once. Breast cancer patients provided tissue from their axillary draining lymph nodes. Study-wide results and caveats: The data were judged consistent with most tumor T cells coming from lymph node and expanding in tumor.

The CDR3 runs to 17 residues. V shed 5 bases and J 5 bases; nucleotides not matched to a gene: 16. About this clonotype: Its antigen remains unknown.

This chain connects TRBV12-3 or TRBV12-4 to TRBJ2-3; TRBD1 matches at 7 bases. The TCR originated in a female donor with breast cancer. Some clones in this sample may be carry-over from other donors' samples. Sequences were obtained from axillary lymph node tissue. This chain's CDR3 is CASSDTGDRQGVDTQYF. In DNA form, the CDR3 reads TGTGCCAGCAGTGACACAGGGGACCGACAGGGAGTAGATACGCAGTATTTT.